This note documents a single TCR beta chain sequence. The sample comes from a study of T cells in Graves' hyperthyroidism and ophthalmopathy. Researchers took RNA transcripts and amplified the TCR beta CDR3 regions from them. The HTBI primer set served for first-round RT-PCR of the TCR CDR3. TCRdb re-derived calls from the multiplex PCR reads in MiXCR, one entry per CDR3 protein. This sample carries approximately 100,000 distinct CDR3 sequences, roughly 40% of them seen once, and the ten largest clones take roughly a tenth. V was pared by 7 bases and J by 3 bases, with 19 bases between. The V gene's germline CDR1 is SGHDN and CDR2 FVKESK. The CDR3 extends over 17 amino acids.

The sequence was collected from a woman in her thirties with Graves' hyperthyroidism. V usage is TRBV14 and J usage is TRBJ1-6; D remains unclear. The specimen sequenced was peripheral blood or thyroid tissue (not recorded which). CDR3 nucleotide sequence: TGTGCCAGCATCCGGCCCCGCGACTCTTTCTATAATTCACCCCTCCACTTT. Protein sequence: CASIRPRDSFYNSPLHF.